This TCR beta chain was found in a study of blood T cell repertoires in COVID-19. Looking at the study overall: The United States, Italy and Spain were the sources of the acute and convalescent COVID-19 samples. Sources were T cells, B-cell-depleted T cells, or PBMCs; the material itself was cDNA or gDNA.

This clone was observed once. As originally analysed: The authors estimated nucleated cell counts from reference gene primer amplification. The data were produced by immunoSEQ multiplex PCR, yet TCRdb's version contains in-frame clones alone and is incomplete. V and J calls and clone size are copied from that table; D and trimming were computed from the DNA. This table has about 330,000 clones, 65% to 85% appearing once. CDR1 is LNHDA and CDR2 is SQIVND in the germline V gene (reference sequence). This CDR3 contains 12 residues. V gave up 6 bases and J gave up 8 bases, with 8 bases separating them. The sequencing sample was made of peripheral blood. The sequence derives from a woman in her fifties or sixties with acute or convalescent COVID-19. The V call is TRBV19, the J call TRBJ1-6, with D unclear. CDR3: CASSVEDSPLHF. CDR3 sequence (DNA): TGTGCCAGTAGCGTGGAGGATTCACCCCTCCACTTT.